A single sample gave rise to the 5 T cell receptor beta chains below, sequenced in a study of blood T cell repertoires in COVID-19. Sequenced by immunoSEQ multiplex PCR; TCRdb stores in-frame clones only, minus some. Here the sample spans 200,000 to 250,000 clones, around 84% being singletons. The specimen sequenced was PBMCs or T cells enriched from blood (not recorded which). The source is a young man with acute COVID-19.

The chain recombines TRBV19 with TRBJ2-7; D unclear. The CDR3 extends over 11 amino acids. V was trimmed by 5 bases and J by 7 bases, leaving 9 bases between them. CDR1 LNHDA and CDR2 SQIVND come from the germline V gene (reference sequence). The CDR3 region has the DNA TGTGCCAGTAGTTCCCTCGGGGAGCAGTACTTC. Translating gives CASSSLGEQYF.

CDR3 loop: CSVDGVAGTEAFF. The DNA of the CDR3 is TGCAGCGTTGATGGGGTGGCGGGCACTGAAGCTTTCTTT. The rearrangement joins TRBV29-1 to TRBJ1-1; the D is unclear. CDR1 is SQVTM, CDR2 ANQGSEA, per germline. The ends were cut back, 3 bases at V and 4 bases at J, with 12 bases in the middle. The CDR3 consists of 13 residues.

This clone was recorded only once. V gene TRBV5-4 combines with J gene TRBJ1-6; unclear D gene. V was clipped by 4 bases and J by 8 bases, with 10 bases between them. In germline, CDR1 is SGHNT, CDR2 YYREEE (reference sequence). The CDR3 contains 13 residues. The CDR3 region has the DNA TGTGCCAGCAGCGGGGAGTTCTATTCACCCCTCCACTTT. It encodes CASSGEFYSPLHF.

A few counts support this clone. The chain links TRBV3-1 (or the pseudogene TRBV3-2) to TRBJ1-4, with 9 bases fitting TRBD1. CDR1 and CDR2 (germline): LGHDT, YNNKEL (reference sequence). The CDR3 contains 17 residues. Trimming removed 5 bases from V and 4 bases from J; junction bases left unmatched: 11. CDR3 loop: CASSEAGTGPFNEKLFF. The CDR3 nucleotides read TGTGCCAGCAGCGAAGCTGGGACAGGGCCTTTTAATGAAAAACTGTTTTTT.

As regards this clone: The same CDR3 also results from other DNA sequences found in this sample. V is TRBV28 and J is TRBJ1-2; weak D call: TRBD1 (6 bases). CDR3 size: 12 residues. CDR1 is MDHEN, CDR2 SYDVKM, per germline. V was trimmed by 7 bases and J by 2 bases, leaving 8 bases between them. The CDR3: CASTDRNYGYTF. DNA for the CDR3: TGTGCCAGCACTGACAGGAACTATGGCTACACCTTC.